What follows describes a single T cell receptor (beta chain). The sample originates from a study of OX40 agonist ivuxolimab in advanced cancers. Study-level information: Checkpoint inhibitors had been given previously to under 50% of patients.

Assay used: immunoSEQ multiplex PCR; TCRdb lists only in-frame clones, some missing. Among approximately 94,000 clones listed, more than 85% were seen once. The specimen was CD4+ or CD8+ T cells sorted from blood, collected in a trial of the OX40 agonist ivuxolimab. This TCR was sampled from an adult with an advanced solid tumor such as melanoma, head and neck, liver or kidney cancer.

CDR3 amino acids: CASRTRGTEAFF. DNA for the CDR3: TGTGCCAGCAGAACCAGGGGGACTGAAGCTTTCTTT. The V and J genes are TRBV6-6 and TRBJ1-1, with 7 bases that match TRBD1. Trimming cost V 6 bases and J 5 bases; bases outside gene matches: 3. Germline V lookup: CDR1 MNHNY, CDR2 SVGAGI (reference sequence). The CDR3 length is 12 residues.